The 21 T cell receptor beta chains reported below all come from one sample, sequenced in a study of cytomegalovirus exposure and HLA in healthy donors. The PCR had 60 Vbeta and 13 Jbeta primers. Data came from immunoSEQ multiplex PCR; TCRdb stores just in-frame clones and leaves some out. In the table there are some 140,000 clones, 70% to 80% of which are singletons. Sample: PBMCs. The receptors come from a woman aged 40-49 years in good health and CMV-seronegative.

In its sample, this clone was seen once. The rearrangement uses TRBV7-8 and TRBJ1-1; D is unclear. The CDR3 covers 13 residues. Germline CDR1 and CDR2: SGHVS and FQNEAQ. Trimming took 1 base from V and 2 from J, leaving 5 bases between them. The CDR3 is CASSLGANTEAFF. For the CDR3, the DNA is TGTGCCAGCAGCTTAGGGGCAAACACTGAAGCTTTCTTT.

The chain has TRBV6-5 and TRBJ2-5, with a tentative D call TRBD1 (5 bases). This CDR3 has 15 residues. The germline V gene has CDR1 MNHEY and CDR2 SVGAGI. V lost 6 bases and J 2 bases, leaving 16 bases between the germline ends. The CDR3 DNA follows: TGTGCCAGCAGCCCCCCAGGGCGCGGACAAGAGACCCAGTACTTC. Residues: CASSPPGRGQETQYF.

Turning to this clone: This specimen includes other DNA sequences encoding the same CDR3. This rearrangement joins TRBV29-1 to TRBJ2-2; 11 bases are shared with TRBD1. The germline gives CDR1 SQVTM, CDR2 ANQGSEA. The CDR3 is made up of 11 amino acids. Trimming took 8 bases from V and 11 from J; bases not matched to a gene: 4. The CDR3 nucleotides are TGCAGCTTAGGGACAGGGGGAGAGCTGTTTTTT. Its protein is CSLGTGGELFF.

The genes are TRBV6-1 and TRBJ2-1; D is undetermined. The germline V and J ends were trimmed by 2 bases and 4 bases, with 12 bases remaining between them. CDR1 and CDR2 (germline): MNHNS, SASEGT. The CDR3 runs 15 residues. CDR3 DNA sequence: TGTGCCAGCAGTGAAATTGCCTCCGAGTACAATGAGCAGTTCTTC. Its translation is CASSEIASEYNEQFF.

This clone was recorded only once. The chain recombines TRBV5-1 with TRBJ1-2; no definite D call. The V gene's germline CDR1 is SGHRS and CDR2 YFSETQ. V lost 1 base and J lost 4, with 14 bases in between. This CDR3 region has 15 residues. The CDR3: CASSLFGVALYGYTF. CDR3 DNA sequence: TGCGCCAGCAGCTTGTTCGGGGTTGCCCTCTATGGCTACACCTTC.

This rearrangement joins TRBV30 to TRBJ2-2; maybe TRBD1 (5 bases). Germline CDR1 reads GTSNPN; CDR2 reads SVGIG (reference sequence). The CDR3 totals 16 residues. V lost 3 bases to trimming and J lost 6 bases, with 20 bases between them. Written as DNA, the CDR3 is TGTGCCTGGAGGGGGCGTGGCAGGGTGGTGGCCGGGGAGCTGTTTTTT. Protein: CAWRGRGRVVAGELFF.

This clone came up once. The chain uses TRBV2 and TRBJ1-6; TRBD1 matches at 7 bases. Germline trimming cut 4 bases from V and 6 bases from J; bases unmatched to any gene: 6. The CDR3 is made up of 15 amino acids. The germline V gene encodes CDR1 SNHLY and CDR2 FYNNEI. The CDR3 sequence is CASSATGASNSPLHF. The CDR3, as DNA: TGTGCCAGCAGTGCAACAGGGGCGTCTAATTCACCCCTCCACTTT.

The CDR3 region has the DNA TGTGCCAGCGCCTATAGCAATCAGCCCCAGCATTTT. It yields the protein CASAYSNQPQHF. The chain is built from TRBV28 and TRBJ1-5; D is unresolved. The CDR3 has 12 residues. CDR1 is MDHEN, CDR2 SYDVKM, per germline. The ends were cut back, 8 bases at V and 0 bases at J, with 5 bases in the middle.

The chain carries TRBV27 and TRBJ1-6; possible D gene TRBD1, 6 bases. The CDR3 loop spans 16 amino acids. Germline V lookup: CDR1 MNHEY, CDR2 SMNVEV (reference sequence). Trimming left V 3 bases short and J 6 bases short, with 15 bases between. The CDR3 sequence: CASSFQGPGVNSPLHF. The CDR3 DNA reads TGTGCCAGCAGTTTCCAGGGGCCAGGAGTTAATTCACCCCTCCACTTT.

This chain joins TRBV11-2 and TRBJ1-1; D ambiguous. In germline, CDR1 is SGHAT, CDR2 FQNNGV. The CDR3 covers 14 residues. Trimming removed 4 bases at V and 0 bases at J, with 9 bases between. The CDR3 region is CASSYSNLNTEAFF. CDR3 bases: TGTGCCAGCAGCTACAGTAATTTGAACACTGAAGCTTTCTTT.

The genes are TRBV28 and TRBJ2-5; 7 nucleotides agree with TRBD2. Per the germline V gene, CDR1 is MDHEN and CDR2 is SYDVKM. V lost 6 bases and J lost 5; bases outside the gene matches: 12. The CDR3 covers 15 residues. CDR3 sequence (DNA): TGTGCCAGCAGCCCGGGGGGAGCCGGGGGGGAGACCCAGTACTTC. Protein product: CASSPGGAGGETQYF.

The chain combines TRBV7-8 with TRBJ2-2; 8 bases line up with TRBD1. CDR3 size: 15 residues. Germline V lookup: CDR1 SGHVS, CDR2 FQNEAQ. The V and J ends lost 4 bases and 4 bases, in that order; junction bases with no gene match: 5. The CDR3 region is CASSYRDRSTGELFF. The CDR3 DNA reads as TGTGCCAGCAGCTACCGGGACAGGAGCACCGGGGAGCTGTTTTTT.

The chain combines TRBV7-2 with TRBJ2-2, with D perhaps matching TRBD1 (6 bases). With 7 bases removed from V and 7 bases from J, the gap between germline ends came to 13 bases. Germline lookup yields CDR1 SGHTA and CDR2 FQGNSA. This CDR3 is built from 13 residues. CDR3 loop: CASTRSGVGELFF. In DNA form, the CDR3 reads TGTGCCAGCACCCGGTCAGGGGTCGGGGAGCTGTTTTTT.

The chain couples TRBV5-5 to TRBJ2-7; D is ambiguous. The ends were cut back, 0 bases at V and 6 bases at J, with 4 bases in the middle. The CDR3 sequence is 11 residues long. The V gene's germline CDR1 is SGHKS and CDR2 YYEKEE (reference sequence). The CDR3 DNA reads TGTGCCAGCAGCTTGGCTTTCGAGCAGTACTTC. Protein product: CASSLAFEQYF.

In this sample, this clone turned up a few times. The chain couples TRBV29-1 to TRBJ2-2; the D gene is possibly TRBD2 (5 bases). The V gene lost 6 bases and the J gene lost 4 bases, with 15 bases spanning the gap. CDR1 and CDR2 from the germline V gene are SQVTM and ANQGSEA. The CDR3 sequence is 14 residues long. The CDR3 here is CSVGDGISTGELFF. The CDR3 DNA is TGCAGCGTGGGAGACGGAATTTCCACCGGGGAGCTGTTTTTT.

This chain links TRBV18 with TRBJ1-5, with 9 positions matching TRBD1. Trimming cost V 4 bases and J 4 bases; bases outside gene matches: 2. Germline V gene data show CDR1 as KGHSH and CDR2 as LQKENI. CDR3 length: 14 residues. Written as DNA, the CDR3 is TGTGCCAGCTCACTAGGACAGGGGAATCAGCCCCAGCATTTT. Amino acids: CASSLGQGNQPQHF. Looking up the rest from reference TRBV18 and TRBJ1-5 gives the full variable domain: NAGVMQNPRHLVRRRGQEARLRCSPMKGHSHVYWYRQLPEEGLKFMVYLQKENIIDESGMPKERFSAEFPKEGPSILRIQQVVRGDSAAYFCASSLGQGNQPQHFGDGTRLSIL.

The V call is TRBV5-6, the J call TRBJ2-6; maybe TRBD1 (5 bases). The CDR3 spans 14 residues. Germline V gene sequence: CDR1 SGHDT, CDR2 YYEEEE. The V gene lost 4 bases and the J gene lost 3 bases, with 8 bases spanning the gap. Here the CDR3 DNA reads TGTGCCAGCAGCCCCGGACATGGGGCCAACGTCCTGACTTTC. Its protein is CASSPGHGANVLTF. The full variable domain, in which reference TRBV5-6 and TRBJ2-6 provide the parts outside the CDR3, is DAGVTQSPTHLIKTRGQQVTLRCSPKSGHDTVSWYQQALGQGPQFIFQYYEEEERQRGNFPDRFSGHQFPNYSSELNVNALLLGDSALYLCASSPGHGANVLTFGAGSRLTVL.

The J gene is TRBJ1-1, the V gene TRBV6-5; D gene ambiguous. V was cut by 2 bases and J by 4 bases, with 14 bases left in between. Germline lookup yields CDR1 MNHEY and CDR2 SVGAGI. This CDR3 has 15 residues. The CDR3 nucleotides read TGTGCCAGCAGTTACGGAGGAGGGATGGGCACTGAAGCTTTCTTT. Translation: CASSYGGGMGTEAFF.

V gene TRBV5-1 combines with J gene TRBJ2-7; the match to TRBD2 covers 7 bases. CDR3 size: 14 residues. The J segment lost 2 bases and the V segment lost 7 bases, leaving 9 bases of the junction unmatched. CDR1 and CDR2 from the germline V gene are SGHRS and YFSETQ. CDR3 loop: CASSREGSTYEQYF. The CDR3 DNA is TGCGCCAGCTCCAGGGAGGGTTCTACCTACGAGCAGTACTTC.

The chain links TRBV10-1 to TRBJ2-5; TRBD2 might be the D (6 bases). The CDR3 runs 13 residues. V was trimmed by 3 bases and J by 3 bases, leaving 8 bases between them. The germline V gene encodes CDR1 WNHNN and CDR2 SYGVQD (reference sequence). The DNA for the CDR3 is TGCGCCAGCAGTGAAGGCGGGGAAGAGACCCAGTACTTC. Protein sequence: CASSEGGEETQYF.

A note on this clone: One end of the junction is discordant with germline, which a read error may explain. Within the sample, other DNA sequences also encode this same CDR3. The gene calls are TRBV30 and TRBJ2-1; D is unclear. Germline V gene sequence: CDR1 GTSNPN, CDR2 SVGIG (reference sequence). The CDR3 runs 14 residues. This CDR3 is CAWKRKQDGDEQFF. The DNA for the CDR3 is TGTGCCTGGAAGAGGAAGCAAGACGGCGATGAGCAATTCTTC.